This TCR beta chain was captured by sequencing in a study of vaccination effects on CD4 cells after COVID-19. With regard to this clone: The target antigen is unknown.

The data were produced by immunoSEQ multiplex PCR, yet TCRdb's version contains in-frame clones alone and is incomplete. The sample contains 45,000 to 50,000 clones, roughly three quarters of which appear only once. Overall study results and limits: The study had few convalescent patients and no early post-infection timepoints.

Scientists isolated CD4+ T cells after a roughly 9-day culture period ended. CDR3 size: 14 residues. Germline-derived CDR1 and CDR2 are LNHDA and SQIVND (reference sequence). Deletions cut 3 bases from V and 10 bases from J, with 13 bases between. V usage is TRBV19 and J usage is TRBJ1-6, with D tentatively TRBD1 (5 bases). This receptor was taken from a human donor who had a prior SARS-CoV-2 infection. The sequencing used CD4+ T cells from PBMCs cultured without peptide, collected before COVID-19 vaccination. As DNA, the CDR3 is TGTGCCAGTAGTATTAACCAGGGCGACTCACCCCTCCACTTT. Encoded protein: CASSINQGDSPLHF.